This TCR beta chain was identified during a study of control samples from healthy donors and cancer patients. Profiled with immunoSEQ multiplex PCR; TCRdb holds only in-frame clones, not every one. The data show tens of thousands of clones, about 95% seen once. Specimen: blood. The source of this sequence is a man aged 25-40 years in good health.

Here the CDR3 DNA reads TGCGCCAGCAGCTGGACCGGGACTAGCGGGGGTTCGGAGCAGTACTTC. Its protein is CASSWTGTSGGSEQYF. The rearrangement links TRBV5-1 to TRBJ2-7, with 14 nucleotides matching TRBD2. The CDR3 loop spans 16 amino acids. CDR1 and CDR2 from the germline V gene are SGHRS and YFSETQ. J lost 7 bases, V lost 3 bases, and 9 bases had no gene match.